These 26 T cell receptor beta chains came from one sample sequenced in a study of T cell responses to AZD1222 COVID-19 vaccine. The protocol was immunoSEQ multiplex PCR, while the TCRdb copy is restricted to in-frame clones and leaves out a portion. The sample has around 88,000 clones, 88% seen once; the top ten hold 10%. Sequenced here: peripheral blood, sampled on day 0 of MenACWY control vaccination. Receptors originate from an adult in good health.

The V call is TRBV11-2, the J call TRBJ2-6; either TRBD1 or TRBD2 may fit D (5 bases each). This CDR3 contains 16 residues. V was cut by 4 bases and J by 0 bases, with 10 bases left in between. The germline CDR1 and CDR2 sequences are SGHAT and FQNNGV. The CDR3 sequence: CASSSGTNSGANVLTF. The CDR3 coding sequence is TGTGCCAGCAGCTCCGGGACCAACTCTGGGGCCAACGTCCTGACTTTC.

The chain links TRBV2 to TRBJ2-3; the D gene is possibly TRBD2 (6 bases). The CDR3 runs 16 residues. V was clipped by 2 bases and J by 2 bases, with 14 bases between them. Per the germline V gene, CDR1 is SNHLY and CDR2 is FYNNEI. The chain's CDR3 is CASSESGGAHTDTQYF. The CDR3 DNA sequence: TGTGCCAGCAGTGAATCCGGGGGTGCACACACAGATACGCAGTATTTT.

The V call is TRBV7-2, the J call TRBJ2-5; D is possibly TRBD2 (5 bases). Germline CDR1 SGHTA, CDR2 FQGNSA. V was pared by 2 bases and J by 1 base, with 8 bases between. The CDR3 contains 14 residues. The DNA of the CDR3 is TGTGCCAGCAGCTTAAACGGGATCCAAGAGACCCAGTACTTC. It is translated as CASSLNGIQETQYF.

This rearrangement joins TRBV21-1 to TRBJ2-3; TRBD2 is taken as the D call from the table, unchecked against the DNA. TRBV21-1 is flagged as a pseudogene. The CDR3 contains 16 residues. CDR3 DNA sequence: TGTGCCAGCAGCCCCCCTCGGAGGGGGGGGACAGATACGCAGTATTTT. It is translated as CASSPPRRGGTDTQYF.

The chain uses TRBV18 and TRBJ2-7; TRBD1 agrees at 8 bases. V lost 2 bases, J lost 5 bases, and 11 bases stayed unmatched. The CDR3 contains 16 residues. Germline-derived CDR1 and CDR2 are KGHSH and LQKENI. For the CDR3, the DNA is TGTGCCAGCTCACCAGTCGGACAGGGATCTGTGGACGAGCAGTACTTC. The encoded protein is CASSPVGQGSVDEQYF. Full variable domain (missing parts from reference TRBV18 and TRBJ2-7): NAGVMQNPRHLVRRRGQEARLRCSPMKGHSHVYWYRQLPEEGLKFMVYLQKENIIDESGMPKERFSAEFPKEGPSILRIQQVVRGDSAAYFCASSPVGQGSVDEQYFGPGTRLTVT.

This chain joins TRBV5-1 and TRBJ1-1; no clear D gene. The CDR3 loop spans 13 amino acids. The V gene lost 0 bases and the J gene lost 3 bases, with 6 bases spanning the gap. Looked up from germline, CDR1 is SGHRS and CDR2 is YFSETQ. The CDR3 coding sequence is TGCGCCAGCAGCTTGGGGATCGACACTGAAGCTTTCTTT. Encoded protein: CASSLGIDTEAFF.

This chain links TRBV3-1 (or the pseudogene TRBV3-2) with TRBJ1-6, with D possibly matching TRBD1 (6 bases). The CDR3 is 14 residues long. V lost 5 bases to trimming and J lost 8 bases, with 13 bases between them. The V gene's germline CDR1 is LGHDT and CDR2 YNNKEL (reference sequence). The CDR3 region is CASSYREWDSPLHF. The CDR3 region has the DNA TGTGCCAGCAGCTACAGGGAGTGGGATTCACCCCTCCACTTT.

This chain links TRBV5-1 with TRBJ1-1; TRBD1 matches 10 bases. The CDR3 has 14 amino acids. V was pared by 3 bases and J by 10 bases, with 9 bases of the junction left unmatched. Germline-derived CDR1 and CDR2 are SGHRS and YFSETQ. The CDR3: CASSSPGTGVGAFF. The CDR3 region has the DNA TGCGCCAGCAGCTCCCCCGGGACAGGGGTTGGAGCTTTCTTT.

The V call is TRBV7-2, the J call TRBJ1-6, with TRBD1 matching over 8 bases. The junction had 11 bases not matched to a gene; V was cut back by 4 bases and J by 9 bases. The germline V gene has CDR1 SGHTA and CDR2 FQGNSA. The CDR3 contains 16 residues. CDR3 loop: CASSSSYGQGGSPLHF. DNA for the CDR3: TGTGCCAGCAGCTCTAGTTACGGACAGGGCGGTTCACCCCTCCACTTT.

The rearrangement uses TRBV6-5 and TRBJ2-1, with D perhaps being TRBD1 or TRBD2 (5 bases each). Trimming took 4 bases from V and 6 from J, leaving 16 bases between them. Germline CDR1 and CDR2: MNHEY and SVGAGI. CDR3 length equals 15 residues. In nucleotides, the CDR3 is TGTGCCAGCAGTTCCCGGATTACTAGGGGCAATGAGCAGTTCTTC. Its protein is CASSSRITRGNEQFF.

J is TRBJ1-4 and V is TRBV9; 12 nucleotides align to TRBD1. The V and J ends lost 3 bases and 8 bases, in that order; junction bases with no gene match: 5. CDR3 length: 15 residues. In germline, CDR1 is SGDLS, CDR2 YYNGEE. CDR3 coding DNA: TGTGCCAGCAGCGGATCCGGGACAGGGGGCGAAAAACTGTTTTTT. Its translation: CASSGSGTGGEKLFF.

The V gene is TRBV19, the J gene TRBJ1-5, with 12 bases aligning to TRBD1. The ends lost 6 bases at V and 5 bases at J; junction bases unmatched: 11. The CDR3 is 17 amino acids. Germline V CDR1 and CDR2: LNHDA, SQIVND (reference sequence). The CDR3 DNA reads TGTGCCAGTAGCGAGTGGGGACAGGGGGCCGCATATCAGCCCCAGCATTTT. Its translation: CASSEWGQGAAYQPQHF.

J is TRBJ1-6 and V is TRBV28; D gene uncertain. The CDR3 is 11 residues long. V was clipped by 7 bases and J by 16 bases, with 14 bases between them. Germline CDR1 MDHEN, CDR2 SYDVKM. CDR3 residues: CASIKNRRLHF. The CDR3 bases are TGTGCCAGCATTAAAAACCGGAGACTCCACTTT.

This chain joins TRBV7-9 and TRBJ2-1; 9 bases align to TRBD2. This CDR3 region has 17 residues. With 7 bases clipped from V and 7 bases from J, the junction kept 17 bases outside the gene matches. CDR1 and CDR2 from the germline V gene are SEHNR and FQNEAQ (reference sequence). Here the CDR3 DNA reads TGTGCCAGCATCCCCCCGGGGGCGGGAGGGGGAGGAAATGAGCAGTTCTTC. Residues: CASIPPGAGGGGNEQFF.

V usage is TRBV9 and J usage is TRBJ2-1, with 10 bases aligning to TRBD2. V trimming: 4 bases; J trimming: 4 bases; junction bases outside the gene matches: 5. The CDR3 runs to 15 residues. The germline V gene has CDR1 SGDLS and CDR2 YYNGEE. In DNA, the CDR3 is TGTGCCAGCAGCCAACTAGCGGGGAGTTACAATGAGCAGTTCTTC. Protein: CASSQLAGSYNEQFF.

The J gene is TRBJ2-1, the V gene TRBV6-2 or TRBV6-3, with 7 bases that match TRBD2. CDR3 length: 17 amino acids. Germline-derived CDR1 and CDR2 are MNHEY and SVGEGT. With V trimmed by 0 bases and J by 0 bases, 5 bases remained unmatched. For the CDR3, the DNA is TGTGCCAGCAGTTACTCCGGCGGGGGTTTCTCCTACAATGAGCAGTTCTTC. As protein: CASSYSGGGFSYNEQFF.

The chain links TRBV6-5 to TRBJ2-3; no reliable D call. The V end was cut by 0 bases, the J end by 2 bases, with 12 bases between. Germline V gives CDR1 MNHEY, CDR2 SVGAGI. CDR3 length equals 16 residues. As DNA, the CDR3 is TGTGCCAGCAGTTACTCGAATCCCAGGCTCACAGATACGCAGTATTTT. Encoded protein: CASSYSNPRLTDTQYF.

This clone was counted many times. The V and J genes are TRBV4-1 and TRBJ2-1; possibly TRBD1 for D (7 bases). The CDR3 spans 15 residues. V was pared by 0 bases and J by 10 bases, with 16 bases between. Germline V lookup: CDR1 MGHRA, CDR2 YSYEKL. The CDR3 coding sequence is TGCGCCAGCAGCCAAGACTGGGACAGCGGGCCAGAGCAGTTCTTC. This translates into CASSQDWDSGPEQFF.

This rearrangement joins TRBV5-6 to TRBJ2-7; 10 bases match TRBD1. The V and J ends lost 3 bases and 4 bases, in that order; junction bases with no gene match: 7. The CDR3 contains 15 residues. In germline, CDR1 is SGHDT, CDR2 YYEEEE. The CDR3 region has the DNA TGTGCCAGCAGCTCACTAAGGGGACAGGGGTACGAGCAGTACTTC. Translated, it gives CASSSLRGQGYEQYF.

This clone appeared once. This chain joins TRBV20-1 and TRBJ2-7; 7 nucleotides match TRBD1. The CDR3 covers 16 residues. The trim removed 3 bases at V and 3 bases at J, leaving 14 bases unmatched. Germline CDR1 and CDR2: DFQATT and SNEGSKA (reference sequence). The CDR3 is CSASWVGGAKGYEQYF. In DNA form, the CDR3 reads TGCAGTGCTAGTTGGGTAGGGGGCGCGAAAGGCTACGAGCAGTACTTC.

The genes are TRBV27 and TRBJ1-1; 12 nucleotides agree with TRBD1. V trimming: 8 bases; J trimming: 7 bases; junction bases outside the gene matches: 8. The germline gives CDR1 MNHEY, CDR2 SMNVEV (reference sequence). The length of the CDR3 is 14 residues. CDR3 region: CASGGTGGAGEAFF. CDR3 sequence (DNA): TGTGCCAGCGGGGGGACAGGGGGCGCTGGTGAAGCTTTCTTT.

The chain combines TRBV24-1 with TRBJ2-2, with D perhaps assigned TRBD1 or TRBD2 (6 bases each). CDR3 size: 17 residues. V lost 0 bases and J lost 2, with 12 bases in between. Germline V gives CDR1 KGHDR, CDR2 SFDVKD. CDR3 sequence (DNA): TGTGCCACCAGTGATTTGGGTTTGGGGGGCAACACCGGGGAGCTGTTTTTT. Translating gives CATSDLGLGGNTGELFF.

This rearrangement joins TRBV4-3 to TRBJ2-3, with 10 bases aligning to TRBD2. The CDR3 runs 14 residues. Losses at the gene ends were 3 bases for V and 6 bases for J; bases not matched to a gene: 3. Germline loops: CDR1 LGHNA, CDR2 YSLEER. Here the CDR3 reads CASSQTSGLDTQYF. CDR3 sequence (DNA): TGCGCCAGCAGCCAGACTAGCGGGCTTGATACGCAGTATTTT.

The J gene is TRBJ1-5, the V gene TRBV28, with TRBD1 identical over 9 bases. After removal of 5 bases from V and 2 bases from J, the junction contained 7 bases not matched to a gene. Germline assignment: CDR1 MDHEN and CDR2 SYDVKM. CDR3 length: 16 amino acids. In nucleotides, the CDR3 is TGTGCCAGCAGTCAAACGGGACAGGGTGGCAATCAGCCCCAGCATTTT. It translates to CASSQTGQGGNQPQHF.

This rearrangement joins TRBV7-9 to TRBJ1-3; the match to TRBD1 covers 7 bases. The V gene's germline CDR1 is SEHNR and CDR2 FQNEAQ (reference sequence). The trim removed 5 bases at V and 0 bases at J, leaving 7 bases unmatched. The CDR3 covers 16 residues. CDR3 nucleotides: TGTGCCAGCAGCGATCAGGACAGGAGCTCTGGAAACACCATATATTTT. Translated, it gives CASSDQDRSSGNTIYF. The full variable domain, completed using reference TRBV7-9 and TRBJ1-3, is DTGVSQNPRHKITKRGQNVTFRCDPISEHNRLYWYRQTLGQGPEFLTYFQNEAQLEKSRLLSDRFSAERPKGSFSTLEIQRTEQGDSAMYLCASSDQDRSSGNTIYFGEGSWLTVV.

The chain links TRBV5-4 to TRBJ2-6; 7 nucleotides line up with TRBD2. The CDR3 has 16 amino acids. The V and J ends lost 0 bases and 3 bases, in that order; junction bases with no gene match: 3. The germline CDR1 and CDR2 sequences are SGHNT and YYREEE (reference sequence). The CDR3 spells CASSLVGGFGANVLTF. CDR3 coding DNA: TGTGCCAGCAGCTTGGTCGGGGGGTTTGGGGCCAACGTCCTGACTTTC. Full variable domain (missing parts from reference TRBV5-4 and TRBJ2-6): ETGVTQSPTHLIKTRGQQVTLRCSSQSGHNTVSWYQQALGQGPQFIFQYYREEENGRGNFPPRFSGLQFPNYSSELNVNALELDDSALYLCASSLVGGFGANVLTFGAGSRLTVL.